The present T cell receptor beta chain was sequenced within a study of shared clonotypes between healthy human individuals. Study-wide points: Lower generation probabilities were found for non-shared clonotypes than for those shared by all four donors. Sampling covered blood only; tissue repertoires likely differ. Although depth was large, rarefaction showed that sequencing of the sorted subsets was incomplete.

As to this clone: Its antigen is not identified.

This was a deep-level run. Produced via immunoSEQ multiplex PCR; TCRdb's table is partial and in-frame only. The sample has 950,000 to 1,100,000 clones; about 84% are singletons. The germline CDR1 and CDR2 sequences are SNHLY and FYNNEI. CDR3 size: 13 residues. J gave up 6 bases and V 5 bases, and 7 bases lay outside the gene matches. The TCR comes from a man in his late teens or twenties in good health. Some clones in this sample may be carry-over from other donors' samples. The rearrangement joins TRBV2 to TRBJ2-7; 7 bases agree with TRBD1. Input material: memory CD4+ T cells from PBMCs. The sample's subset: CD45RA-negative fraction. CDR3 sequence (DNA): TGTGCCAGCAGTCCCCCGAGGGGGCTCGAGCAGTACTTC. This sequence encodes CASSPPRGLEQYF.